This T cell receptor (beta chain) was sequenced in a study of T cell repertoires in cytomegalovirus infection (dated by TCRdb to between 2019 and 2020). Some background on the complete study: Donor HLA type was relevant to the analysis, as public TCR beta signatures indicated carriage of CMV infection together with the matching HLA type. Paper-wide results and their limitations: Carriers of CMV infection plus the relevant HLA type were discriminated by the cumulative frequency of public TCR beta family members in the study cohort and in an independent roughly 370-donor cohort. The ex vivo response was dominated by HLA-C-restricted CMV-specific TCR beta clonotypes, which also provided the single most frequent clonotype in two of eight donors.

Measured from the cysteine to the phenylalanine, the CDR3 is 13 residues long. Only CDR3 DNA is held: 39 bases, read in frame from base 1. Trimming at the junction amounts to 1 base on V and 4 bases on J, and the germline ends lie 5 bases apart. TCRdb names Illumina HiSeq 1500 as the instrument used. The public reads were reanalyzed by TCRdb: fastp trimming at Q25, MiXCR alignment, in-frame beta chains only. Rows with one shared CDR3 protein collapse into an entry with the most common genes and DNA. For this sample the table gives around 350,000 distinct CDR3 sequences, of which roughly 18% were detected only once. Clones ranked in the top ten supply around 8.6% of the sample. With regard to this clonotype: What this receptor recognizes is not known. Base qualities are not recorded, but no much larger clone differs from it by a single base.

Specimen: PBMCs. The sequence was collected from a human donor in good health (CMV status not recorded). Some clones in this sample may be carry-over from other donors' samples. This receptor chain uses TRBV12-3 or TRBV12-4 and TRBJ2-1, with the D gene uncertain. The DNA sequence is given as TGTGCCAGCAGTTTAGAACAATACAATGAGCAGTTCTTC. It encodes CASSLEQYNEQFF.